Listed below are T cell receptor beta chains from one sample, sequenced in a study of blood T cell repertoires in COVID-19. TCRdb's table, derived via immunoSEQ multiplex PCR, lists solely in-frame clones and lacks some. Altogether around 100,000 clones are present, more than 75% being singletons, with the ten largest covering 26%. The sample comprised peripheral blood. The receptors derive from a man aged 55 to 70 with acute or convalescent COVID-19. The CDR3 runs from the conserved cysteine through the conserved F or W. Each record gives: J gene, clone size, D gene, CDR3 length, V gene, CDR3 DNA, CDR3 protein. The D gene is left open where the match is weak. Only some rows state a clone size, as once, few, many or a class for expanded clones.

J gene: TRBJ1-5; clone size: .; D gene: .; CDR3 length: 13; V gene: TRBV24-1; CDR3 DNA: TGTGCCACCAGTGAAACAGGTTTACAGCCCCAGCATTTT; CDR3 protein: CATSETGLQPQHF
J gene: TRBJ2-3; clone size: .; D gene: .; CDR3 length: 13; V gene: TRBV5-4; CDR3 DNA: TGTGCCAGCAGCTTGGCCTACACAGATACGCAGTATTTT; CDR3 protein: CASSLAYTDTQYF
J gene: TRBJ2-3; clone size: .; D gene: .; CDR3 length: 14; V gene: TRBV7-6; CDR3 DNA: TGTGCCAGCAGCCCTCGCGATCCTCCAGATACGCAGTATTTT; CDR3 protein: CASSPRDPPDTQYF
J gene: TRBJ2-1; clone size: .; D gene: TRBD1; CDR3 length: 14; V gene: TRBV28; CDR3 DNA: TGTGCCAGCAGTTTGTCGCAGGGGGCAGGTGAGCAGTTCTTC; CDR3 protein: CASSLSQGAGEQFF
J gene: TRBJ2-5; clone size: .; D gene: .; CDR3 length: 13; V gene: TRBV5-1; CDR3 DNA: TGCGCCAGCAGCCCTCACATGCAAGAGACCCAGTACTTC; CDR3 protein: CASSPHMQETQYF
J gene: TRBJ2-2; clone size: .; D gene: TRBD2; CDR3 length: 15; V gene: TRBV6-5; CDR3 DNA: TGTGCCAGCAATAGGGGACTAGCGGGATTCGGGGAGCTGTTTTTT; CDR3 protein: CASNRGLAGFGELFF
J gene: TRBJ2-5; clone size: .; D gene: TRBD1; CDR3 length: 16; V gene: TRBV10-3; CDR3 DNA: TGTGCCATCAGTGGAGGACAGGGGGCGCCCCGAGAGACCCAGTACTTC; CDR3 protein: CAISGGQGAPRETQYF
J gene: TRBJ1-3; clone size: .; D gene: .; CDR3 length: 14; V gene: TRBV28; CDR3 DNA: TGTGCCAGCAGCCTTCCCCCCTCTGGAAACACCATATATTTT; CDR3 protein: CASSLPPSGNTIYF
J gene: TRBJ2-7; clone size: .; D gene: .; CDR3 length: 11; V gene: TRBV6-4; CDR3 DNA: TGTGCCAGCGGAACTATCTACGAGCAGTACTTC; CDR3 protein: CASGTIYEQYF
J gene: TRBJ1-4; clone size: once; D gene: .; CDR3 length: 14; V gene: TRBV5-1; CDR3 DNA: TGCGCCAGCAGCTTGGCGCCGGGTAATGAAAAACTGTTTTTT; CDR3 protein: CASSLAPGNEKLFF
J gene: TRBJ1-1; clone size: few; D gene: TRBD1; CDR3 length: 15; V gene: TRBV24-1; CDR3 DNA: TGTGCCACCGGAGACAGGGGAGGAGGGAACACTGAAGCTTTCTTT; CDR3 protein: CATGDRGGGNTEAFF
J gene: TRBJ2-3; clone size: .; D gene: TRBD2; CDR3 length: 17; V gene: TRBV3-1/TRBV3-2; CDR3 DNA: TGTGCCAGCAGCCAAGAACTTCTAGCGGGCTATACAGATACGCAGTATTTT; CDR3 protein: CASSQELLAGYTDTQYF
J gene: TRBJ2-1; clone size: .; D gene: .; CDR3 length: 14; V gene: TRBV5-1; CDR3 DNA: TGCGCCAGCAGCTTGGACGGTAGATACAATGAGCAGTTCTTC; CDR3 protein: CASSLDGRYNEQFF
J gene: TRBJ1-1; clone size: .; D gene: TRBD1; CDR3 length: 15; V gene: TRBV27; CDR3 DNA: TGTGCCAGCAGTTTAACGGACAGGTCGGACACTGAAGCTTTCTTT; CDR3 protein: CASSLTDRSDTEAFF
J gene: TRBJ1-3; clone size: .; D gene: .; CDR3 length: 14; V gene: TRBV6-5; CDR3 DNA: TGTGCCGCCCTCCGCGACAGCTCTGGAAACACCATATATTTT; CDR3 protein: CAALRDSSGNTIYF
J gene: TRBJ2-3; clone size: few; D gene: .; CDR3 length: 13; V gene: TRBV27; CDR3 DNA: TGTGCCAGCCATCCGGGGGGCGCAGATACGCAGTATTTT; CDR3 protein: CASHPGGADTQYF
J gene: TRBJ1-5; clone size: .; D gene: TRBD1; CDR3 length: 15; V gene: TRBV6-2/TRBV6-3; CDR3 DNA: TGTGCCAGCAGTTACTCGGCTGACAGGGGTCAGCCCCAGCATTTT; CDR3 protein: CASSYSADRGQPQHF
J gene: TRBJ1-6; clone size: .; D gene: .; CDR3 length: 13; V gene: TRBV3-1/TRBV3-2; CDR3 DNA: TGTGCCAGCAGCCCCCGGTTGTCTTCACCCCTCCACTTT; CDR3 protein: CASSPRLSSPLHF
J gene: TRBJ1-3; clone size: .; D gene: TRBD1; CDR3 length: 16; V gene: TRBV4-3; CDR3 DNA: TGCGCCAGCAGCCAAGATCCCGGGACAGGGATACTCCCCATATATTTT; CDR3 protein: CASSQDPGTGILPIYF
J gene: TRBJ2-3; clone size: .; D gene: .; CDR3 length: 14; V gene: TRBV29-1; CDR3 DNA: TGCAGCGTTGTTGACAGAGTTAGCACAGATACGCAGTATTTT; CDR3 protein: CSVVDRVSTDTQYF
J gene: TRBJ2-7; clone size: .; D gene: TRBD2; CDR3 length: 11; V gene: TRBV29-1; CDR3 DNA: TGCAGCGTCTCAAGCGGGAAAGAGCAGTACTTC; CDR3 protein: CSVSSGKEQYF
J gene: TRBJ2-1; clone size: .; D gene: TRBD2; CDR3 length: 19; V gene: TRBV27; CDR3 DNA: TGTGCCAGCAGTTTAGGGAACCGGGGTCGTCTAGCGGATCGGGTTGAGCAGTTCTTC; CDR3 protein: CASSLGNRGRLADRVEQFF
J gene: TRBJ2-5; clone size: .; D gene: .; CDR3 length: 11; V gene: TRBV5-1; CDR3 DNA: TGCGCCAGCAGCTTACAGGAGACCCAGTACTTC; CDR3 protein: CASSLQETQYF
J gene: TRBJ1-1; clone size: .; D gene: .; CDR3 length: 11; V gene: TRBV20-1; CDR3 DNA: TGCAGTGCTCAACAGCACACTGAAGCTTTCTTT; CDR3 protein: CSAQQHTEAFF
J gene: TRBJ1-1; clone size: .; D gene: .; CDR3 length: 13; V gene: TRBV7-2; CDR3 DNA: TGTGCCAGCAGGCAGGGTTCATGGACTGAAGCTTTCTTT; CDR3 protein: CASRQGSWTEAFF
J gene: TRBJ2-1; clone size: .; D gene: TRBD2; CDR3 length: 15; V gene: TRBV5-1; CDR3 DNA: TGCGCCAGCAGCTCGACTAGCGGCACCTACAATGAGCAGTTCTTC; CDR3 protein: CASSSTSGTYNEQFF
J gene: TRBJ1-1; clone size: .; D gene: .; CDR3 length: 14; V gene: TRBV19; CDR3 DNA: TGTGCCAGTAGTGATAACAGCCGGGGCACTGAAGCTTTCTTT; CDR3 protein: CASSDNSRGTEAFF
J gene: TRBJ2-1; clone size: .; D gene: TRBD2; CDR3 length: 16; V gene: TRBV9; CDR3 DNA: TGTGCCAGCAGCCCTGGTGGGACTAGCGTCTACAATGAGCAGTTCTTC; CDR3 protein: CASSPGGTSVYNEQFF
J gene: TRBJ2-3; clone size: .; D gene: TRBD1; CDR3 length: 14; V gene: TRBV19; CDR3 DNA: TGTGCCAGTAGGGACAGGGAACGGACAGATACGCAGTATTTT; CDR3 protein: CASRDRERTDTQYF
J gene: TRBJ1-2; clone size: .; D gene: TRBD1; CDR3 length: 13; V gene: TRBV19; CDR3 DNA: TGTGCCAGTAGTATCGGGACAGACTATGGCTACACCTTC; CDR3 protein: CASSIGTDYGYTF
J gene: TRBJ1-5; clone size: .; D gene: .; CDR3 length: 15; V gene: TRBV11-2; CDR3 DNA: TGTGCCAGCAGCTTACACGGGGGTTTCAATCAGCCCCAGCATTTT; CDR3 protein: CASSLHGGFNQPQHF
J gene: TRBJ2-7; clone size: .; D gene: TRBD2; CDR3 length: 16; V gene: TRBV5-1; CDR3 DNA: TGCGCCAGCAGCTGGACAACTAGCGGGAGTACGAACGAGCAGTACTTC; CDR3 protein: CASSWTTSGSTNEQYF
J gene: TRBJ2-1; clone size: few; D gene: .; CDR3 length: 15; V gene: TRBV29-1; CDR3 DNA: TGCAGCGTTGAAAGGGTAGGGGGCTCCTACAATGAGCAGTTCTTC; CDR3 protein: CSVERVGGSYNEQFF
J gene: TRBJ2-1; clone size: .; D gene: .; CDR3 length: 14; V gene: TRBV29-1; CDR3 DNA: TGCAGCGGGAAAAAGCTGGCGGGCAATGGTGAGCAGTTCTTC; CDR3 protein: CSGKKLAGNGEQFF
J gene: TRBJ2-7; clone size: .; D gene: .; CDR3 length: 16; V gene: TRBV2; CDR3 DNA: TGTGCCAGTGGACTGGCCTCCGCGGAGAGCTCCTACGAGCAGTACTTC; CDR3 protein: CASGLASAESSYEQYF
J gene: TRBJ2-1; clone size: .; D gene: TRBD1; CDR3 length: 15; V gene: TRBV28; CDR3 DNA: TGTGCCAGCACGATAGGACAGGGCTCCTACAATGAGCAGTTCTTC; CDR3 protein: CASTIGQGSYNEQFF
J gene: TRBJ1-4; clone size: .; D gene: TRBD1; CDR3 length: 13; V gene: TRBV5-1; CDR3 DNA: TGCGCCAGCAGCTCGGACAGGGCTAGTAAACTGTTTTTT; CDR3 protein: CASSSDRASKLFF
J gene: TRBJ1-1; clone size: .; D gene: .; CDR3 length: 12; V gene: TRBV9; CDR3 DNA: TGTGCCAGCAGCGCTGGAGGACAGGAAGCTTTCTTT; CDR3 protein: CASSAGGQEAFF
J gene: TRBJ1-2; clone size: .; D gene: .; CDR3 length: 15; V gene: TRBV3-1/TRBV3-2; CDR3 DNA: TGTGCCAGCAGCCAAGATGCGGGGGGCGCCTATGGCTACACCTTC; CDR3 protein: CASSQDAGGAYGYTF
J gene: TRBJ2-5; clone size: few; D gene: TRBD2; CDR3 length: 15; V gene: TRBV19; CDR3 DNA: TGTGCCAGTAGTCCCCGGGGAGGGGACCAAGAGACCCAGTACTTC; CDR3 protein: CASSPRGGDQETQYF
J gene: TRBJ2-1; clone size: .; D gene: TRBD1; CDR3 length: 15; V gene: TRBV10-2; CDR3 DNA: TGCGCCAGCAGTGAATGGACAGGTACCTACAATGAGCAGTTCTTC; CDR3 protein: CASSEWTGTYNEQFF
J gene: TRBJ2-1; clone size: .; D gene: TRBD2; CDR3 length: 16; V gene: TRBV3-1/TRBV3-2; CDR3 DNA: TGTGCCAGCACCCTTGCGGGGACTAGCTCCTACAATGAGCAGTTCTTC; CDR3 protein: CASTLAGTSSYNEQFF
J gene: TRBJ2-1; clone size: .; D gene: TRBD2; CDR3 length: 17; V gene: TRBV4-1; CDR3 DNA: TGCGCCAGCAGCCAAGAAGGGACTAGCGGGAGTTACAATGAGCAGTTCTTC; CDR3 protein: CASSQEGTSGSYNEQFF
J gene: TRBJ2-5; clone size: .; D gene: TRBD1; CDR3 length: 15; V gene: TRBV3-1/TRBV3-2; CDR3 DNA: TGTGCCAGCAGTTATCATCCGGACAGGGGTGAGACCCAGTACTTC; CDR3 protein: CASSYHPDRGETQYF
J gene: TRBJ2-2; clone size: .; D gene: TRBD1; CDR3 length: 17; V gene: TRBV7-2; CDR3 DNA: TGTGCCAGCAGCCCCCCCCGGCAGGGGGACCTCGGCGGGGAGCTGTTTTTT; CDR3 protein: CASSPPRQGDLGGELFF
J gene: TRBJ2-7; clone size: .; D gene: .; CDR3 length: 13; V gene: TRBV11-2; CDR3 DNA: TGTGCCAGCAGGATCGGGGTCCGAGGCGAGCAGTACTTC; CDR3 protein: CASRIGVRGEQYF
J gene: TRBJ2-3; clone size: once; D gene: TRBD2; CDR3 length: 19; V gene: TRBV7-8; CDR3 DNA: TGTGCCAGCAGCTTCCTTGGACTAGCGGGAGATGATGGAGCAGATACGCAGTATTTT; CDR3 protein: CASSFLGLAGDDGADTQYF
J gene: TRBJ2-7; clone size: .; D gene: TRBD2; CDR3 length: 15; V gene: TRBV7-8; CDR3 DNA: TGTGCCAGCAGCCGCCGGACTAGCGGGGCCTACGAGCAGTACTTC; CDR3 protein: CASSRRTSGAYEQYF
J gene: TRBJ2-7; clone size: .; D gene: .; CDR3 length: 15; V gene: TRBV20-1; CDR3 DNA: TGCAGTGCTAGTGACAGTGAAGGGCAGCGGAACGAGCAGTACTTC; CDR3 protein: CSASDSEGQRNEQYF
J gene: TRBJ1-1; clone size: .; D gene: .; CDR3 length: 14; V gene: TRBV5-1; CDR3 DNA: TGCGCCAGCAGCAAGACCCAGGGATTGTCTGAAGCTTTCTTT; CDR3 protein: CASSKTQGLSEAFF
J gene: TRBJ1-4; clone size: few; D gene: .; CDR3 length: 14; V gene: TRBV28; CDR3 DNA: TGTGCCAGCAACTCCGATCAGGGAAGTGAAAAACTGTTTTTT; CDR3 protein: CASNSDQGSEKLFF
J gene: TRBJ1-1; clone size: .; D gene: TRBD1; CDR3 length: 14; V gene: TRBV6-5; CDR3 DNA: TGTGCCTCAGGGGGGTGGGAGATGAACACTGAAGCTTTCTTT; CDR3 protein: CASGGWEMNTEAFF
J gene: TRBJ1-5; clone size: .; D gene: TRBD1; CDR3 length: 17; V gene: TRBV27; CDR3 DNA: TGTGCCAGTAGGACGTTAACAGGGGAGTCAAGCAATCAGCCCCAGCATTTT; CDR3 protein: CASRTLTGESSNQPQHF
J gene: TRBJ2-3; clone size: .; D gene: .; CDR3 length: 13; V gene: TRBV27; CDR3 DNA: TGTGCCAGCCTGAGGGTCGGCACAGATACGCAGTATTTT; CDR3 protein: CASLRVGTDTQYF
J gene: TRBJ1-2; clone size: .; D gene: TRBD1; CDR3 length: 13; V gene: TRBV5-6; CDR3 DNA: TGTGCCAGCAGCTTTGGACAGGGCTATGGCTACACCTTC; CDR3 protein: CASSFGQGYGYTF